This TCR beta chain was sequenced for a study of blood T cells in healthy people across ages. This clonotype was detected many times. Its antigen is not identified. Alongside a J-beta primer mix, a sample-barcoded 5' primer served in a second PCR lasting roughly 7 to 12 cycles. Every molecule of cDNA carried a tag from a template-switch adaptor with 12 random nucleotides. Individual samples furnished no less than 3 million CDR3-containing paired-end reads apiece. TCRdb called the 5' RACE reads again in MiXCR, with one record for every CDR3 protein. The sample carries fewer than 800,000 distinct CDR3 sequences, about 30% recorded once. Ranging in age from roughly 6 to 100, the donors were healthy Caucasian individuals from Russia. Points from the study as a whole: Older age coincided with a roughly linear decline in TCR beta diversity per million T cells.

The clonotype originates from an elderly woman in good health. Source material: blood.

CDR3 DNA sequence: TGTGCCAGCAGCTTAGCGGTAGCGGGGGGGCTGGAGGAGCAGTTCTTC. This encodes CASSLAVAGGLEEQFF. The chain carries TRBV7-2 and TRBJ2-1, with 11 bases matching TRBD2. The V gene end was trimmed by 0 bases and the J gene end by 10 bases; junction bases not matched to a gene: 8. The CDR3 is made up of 16 amino acids. The germline V gene has CDR1 SGHTA and CDR2 FQGNSA.